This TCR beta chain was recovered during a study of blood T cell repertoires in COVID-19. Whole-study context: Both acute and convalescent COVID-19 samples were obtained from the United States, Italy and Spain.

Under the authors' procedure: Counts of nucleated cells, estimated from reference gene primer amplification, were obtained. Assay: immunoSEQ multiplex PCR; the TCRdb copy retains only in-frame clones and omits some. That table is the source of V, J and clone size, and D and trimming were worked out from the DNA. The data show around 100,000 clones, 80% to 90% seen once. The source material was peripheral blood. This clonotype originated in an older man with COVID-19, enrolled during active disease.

The CDR3, as DNA: TGTGCCACCCGGGACAGGGAGCAAGAGACCCAGTACTTC. Protein: CATRDREQETQYF. V is TRBV10-3 and J is TRBJ2-5, with 9 bases aligning to TRBD1. This CDR3 has 13 residues. The germline V gene encodes CDR1 ENHRY and CDR2 SYGVKD. Unmatched junction bases numbered 5, after V lost 10 bases and J lost 2 bases.